The 26 T cell receptor beta chains below all came from one sample that was sequenced in a study of early T cells in non-severe SARS-CoV-2 infection. One entry per CDR3 protein, called by TCRdb with MiXCR from the 5' RACE reads. Of 40,000 to 55,000 distinct CDR3 sequences detected, 13% appear once; the ten largest clones hold about a tenth. The sequenced sample consisted of whole blood. All receptors come from an adult who was a healthcare worker with PCR-confirmed SARS-CoV-2 infection or an uninfected control (not recorded which).

CDR3 DNA: TGTGCCAGTAGTATAAGGCGGGCGGTTAGCACAGATACGCAGTATTTT. Translation gives CASSIRRAVSTDTQYF. The chain employs TRBV19 and TRBJ2-3, with a weak D call TRBD2 (5 bases). This CDR3 has 16 residues. Germline V gene sequence: CDR1 LNHDA, CDR2 SQIVND (reference sequence). Trimming cost V 2 bases and J 0 bases, with 12 bases left between them. The whole variable domain, filled in from reference TRBV19 and TRBJ2-3, reads DGGITQSPKYLFRKEGQNVTLSCEQNLNHDAMYWYRQDPGQGLRLIYYSQIVNDFQKGDIAEGYSVSREKKESFPLTVTSAQKNPTAFYLCASSIRRAVSTDTQYFGPGTRLTVL.

DNA of the CDR3: TGTGCCAGCAGCTTAATTGGAGGGAATGAAGCTTTCTTT. Translation: CASSLIGGNEAFF. This sequence joins TRBV7-9 and TRBJ1-1, with D unresolved. The CDR3 is 13 residues long. The V end was cut by 2 bases, the J end by 7 bases, with 11 bases between. The V gene's germline CDR1 is SEHNR and CDR2 FQNEAQ (reference sequence).

The rearrangement joins TRBV3-1 to TRBJ2-5; D may be TRBD2 (5 bases). The CDR3 consists of 13 residues. Trimming removed 0 bases at V and 7 bases at J, with 9 bases between. CDR1 LGHDT and CDR2 YNNKEL come from the germline V gene (reference sequence). The CDR3 here is CASSQDLEGTQYF. The CDR3 DNA reads as TGTGCCAGCAGCCAAGACCTAGAGGGGACCCAGTACTTC.

The chain joins TRBV5-6 to TRBJ2-4; TRBD2 matches 13 bases. The V gene end was trimmed by 3 bases and the J gene end by 1 base; junction bases not matched to a gene: 10. In germline, CDR1 is SGHDT, CDR2 YYEEEE. The CDR3 is made up of 19 amino acids. CDR3 in DNA: TGTGCCAGCAGCTACGGACTAGCGGGAGAGGGGAGGGCCAAAAACATTCAGTACTTC. This sequence encodes CASSYGLAGEGRAKNIQYF.

This clonotype was detected ten times or more. This chain uses TRBV4-1 with TRBJ2-1, with D perhaps matching TRBD2 (6 bases). Trimming stripped 1 base from V and 4 bases from J, with 20 bases between. CDR1 is MGHRA and CDR2 is YSYEKL in the germline V gene. This CDR3 is built from 18 residues. In nucleotides, the CDR3 is TGCGCCAGCAGCCAAGTAATAGCCGGGACTGGGTATTACAATGAGCAGTTCTTC. This codes for CASSQVIAGTGYYNEQFF.

This clonotype was counted many times. V and J are TRBV7-3 and TRBJ2-5; unclear D gene. The V gene lost 6 bases and the J gene lost 5 bases, with 19 bases spanning the gap. Germline-derived CDR1 and CDR2 are SGHTA and FQGTGA. The CDR3 covers 15 residues. This chain's CDR3 is CASRSAGQGSETQYF. DNA for the CDR3: TGTGCCAGCAGGTCGGCAGGTCAAGGAAGTGAGACCCAGTACTTC.

This clonotype occurred many times. The chain combines TRBV18 with TRBJ2-3; D perhaps matches TRBD2 (5 bases). From germline, CDR1 is KGHSH and CDR2 LQKENI. This CDR3 has 14 residues. Trimming removed 5 bases at V and 4 bases at J, with 13 bases between. The CDR3 coding sequence is TGTGCCAGCTCAGCTCGAGGGAGTGCAGATACGCAGTATTTT. Its protein product is CASSARGSADTQYF.

This clonotype has only a few counts. This CDR3 is CSVDRSFMNTEAFF. CDR3 nucleotides: TGCAGCGTTGACAGGAGTTTTATGAACACTGAAGCTTTCTTT. V and J are TRBV29-1 and TRBJ1-1; D is undetermined. V lost 3 bases and J 0 bases, leaving 11 bases between the germline ends. The germline V gene encodes CDR1 SQVTM and CDR2 ANQGSEA. The CDR3 loop spans 14 amino acids. Combining the CDR3 with reference TRBV29-1 and TRBJ1-1 gives the whole variable domain SAVISQKPSRDICQRGTSLTIQCQVDSQVTMMFWYRQQPGQSLTLIATANQGSEATYESGFVIDKFPISRPNLTFSTLTVSNMSPEDSSIYLCSVDRSFMNTEAFFGQGTRLTVV.

V gene TRBV28 combines with J gene TRBJ2-7, with 15 bases fitting TRBD2. J lost 9 bases, V lost 8 bases, and 8 bases had no gene match. Germline loops: CDR1 MDHEN, CDR2 SYDVKM. This CDR3 spans 14 amino acids. The CDR3 DNA sequence: TGTGCCAGCCACTCCGGGACTAGCGGGAGGCCGCAGTACTTC. Translation: CASHSGTSGRPQYF.

The genes are TRBV7-3 and TRBJ2-2; 8 bases align to TRBD2. Germline values: CDR1 SGHTA, CDR2 FQGTGA. CDR3 length: 14 amino acids. The V and J ends lost 8 bases and 6 bases, in that order; junction bases with no gene match: 8. CDR3 residues: CASRIAGSSGELFF. As DNA, the CDR3 is TGTGCCAGCCGCATAGCGGGGAGTTCCGGGGAGCTGTTTTTT.

This clonotype came up many times. The chain carries TRBV6-5 and TRBJ1-2, with D possibly matching TRBD1 (6 bases). Trimming shortened V by 7 bases and J by 5 bases, and 26 bases separated the two germline ends. The CDR3 is 17 residues long. Germline values: CDR1 MNHEY, CDR2 SVGAGI. The CDR3 DNA sequence: TGTGCCAGCACCACTAGGAGTTACCGGGGCGGACAGTATGGCTACACCTTC. Translation: CASTTRSYRGGQYGYTF.

At least ten counts were recorded for this clonotype. The chain joins TRBV14 to TRBJ1-2; possibly TRBD1 for D (6 bases). In germline, CDR1 is SGHDN, CDR2 FVKESK. The CDR3 runs 15 residues. The ends were cut back, 2 bases at V and 0 bases at J, with 10 bases in the middle. CDR3 sequence: CASSQLRGPNYGYTF. In nucleotides, the CDR3 is TGTGCCAGCAGCCAACTCAGGGGCCCTAACTATGGCTACACCTTC. Supplemented by reference TRBV14 and TRBJ1-2, the full variable domain reads EAGVTQFPSHSVIEKGQTVTLRCDPISGHDNLYWYRRVMGKEIKFLLHFVKESKQDESGMPNNRFLAERTGGTYSTLKVQPAELEDSGVYFCASSQLRGPNYGYTFGSGTRLTVV.

The chain employs TRBV6-1 and TRBJ2-4; 7 bases agree with TRBD2. The length of the CDR3 is 14 residues. Losses at the gene ends were 8 bases for V and 2 bases for J; bases not matched to a gene: 6. CDR1 MNHNS and CDR2 SASEGT come from the germline V gene. The CDR3 spells CASWGGYSKNIQYF. In DNA, the CDR3 is TGTGCCAGCTGGGGGGGGTATTCCAAAAACATTCAGTACTTC.

This clonotype has just a few counts. V is TRBV28 and J is TRBJ2-1; 11 bases fit TRBD2. The CDR3 is 15 residues long. The V gene's germline CDR1 is MDHEN and CDR2 SYDVKM. The V and J ends lost 5 bases and 5 bases, in that order; junction bases with no gene match: 5. The CDR3 region has the DNA TGTGCCAGCAGTACGGGACTAGCGGAAAACAATGAGCAGTTCTTC. Its protein product is CASSTGLAENNEQFF.

This CDR3 is CASSDGGQYF. The DNA of the CDR3 is TGTGCCAGCAGTGACGGGGGCCAGTACTTC. V usage is TRBV2 and J usage is TRBJ2-5, with D possibly TRBD2 on 6 matching bases. This CDR3 spans 10 amino acids. CDR1 is SNHLY, CDR2 FYNNEI, per germline. Trimming stripped 3 bases from V and 10 bases from J, with 6 bases between.

This clonotype was seen at least ten times. CDR3 residues: CASSLGFTDTQYF. The CDR3, as DNA: TGTGCCAGCAGTTTGGGGTTCACAGATACGCAGTATTTT. The chain combines TRBV27 with TRBJ2-3; D gene unclear. The CDR3 is made up of 13 amino acids. Trimming pared 3 bases from V and 2 bases from J, leaving 6 bases between. Looked up from germline, CDR1 is MNHEY and CDR2 is SMNVEV (reference sequence).

This clonotype was picked up many times. CDR3 protein: CSASDSYLTFSYEQYF. The CDR3 DNA reads as TGCAGTGCTAGCGACAGCTATTTGACTTTTTCCTACGAGCAGTACTTC. The chain employs TRBV20-1 and TRBJ2-7; D perhaps matches TRBD1 (5 bases). This CDR3 has 16 amino acids. Germline lookup yields CDR1 DFQATT and CDR2 SNEGSKA (reference sequence). V dropped 3 bases and J dropped 1 base, with 19 bases sitting between them.

This clonotype came up many times. The V call is TRBV20-1, the J call TRBJ1-4; no definite D call. Per germline, CDR1 DFQATT and CDR2 SNEGSKA (reference sequence). Between the trimmed V and J ends, which lost 0 bases and 7 bases, there was a span of 15 bases. CDR3 size: 15 residues. CDR3 residues: CSARDRHFKGEKLFF. Written as DNA, the CDR3 is TGCAGTGCTAGAGATAGACATTTTAAGGGTGAAAAACTGTTTTTT.

This clonotype was picked up many times. The V and J genes are TRBV29-1 and TRBJ2-1, with 8 bases identical to TRBD2. The length of the CDR3 is 16 residues. Germline V gene lookup returns CDR1 SQVTM and CDR2 ANQGSEA. V lost 4 bases and J lost 9; bases outside the gene matches: 17. The DNA of the CDR3 is TGCAGCGTTGTCGGACTACGAGCGGGAGAATCCGGTGAGCAGTTCTTC. Translated, it gives CSVVGLRAGESGEQFF.

The V gene is TRBV6-1, the J gene TRBJ2-7, with a possible D match to TRBD1 (5 bases). The V end lost 3 bases, the J end lost 4 bases, and 19 bases lay between the germline ends. The CDR3 is 16 residues long. The germline gives CDR1 MNHNS, CDR2 SASEGT. The CDR3 DNA follows: TGTGCCAGCAGTGATGGGGCTCGGCTACTGATGTACGAGCAGTACTTC. This translates into CASSDGARLLMYEQYF.

This clonotype was found many times. The chain combines TRBV7-3 with TRBJ2-5; TRBD1 is a possible D gene (5 bases). The CDR3 spans 13 residues. Germline V gives CDR1 SGHTA, CDR2 FQGTGA. The V and J ends lost 0 bases and 3 bases respectively, with 5 bases between them. The CDR3 sequence: CASSLTREETQYF. The DNA of the CDR3 is TGTGCCAGCAGCTTAACCAGGGAAGAGACCCAGTACTTC.

This clonotype has more than one count but fewer than ten. The chain carries TRBV6-1 and TRBJ2-1; 8 bases agree with TRBD1. The CDR3 is 14 residues long. Germline V gene sequence: CDR1 MNHNS, CDR2 SASEGT. Germline trimming cut 9 bases from V and 5 bases from J; bases unmatched to any gene: 9. CDR3 amino acids: CASLWTGHHNEQFF. As DNA, the CDR3 is TGTGCCAGTCTTTGGACAGGGCACCACAATGAGCAGTTCTTC.

In regard to this clonotype: An end of the junction does not agree with germline; a read error may underlie this. The chain couples TRBV29-1 to TRBJ1-2; D gene uncertain. The CDR3 is made up of 13 amino acids. The germline V gene encodes CDR1 SQVTM and CDR2 ANQGSEA. CDR3: CSVKEGQLYGYTF. CDR3 nucleotides: TGCAGCGTTAAAGAGGGCCAGCTCTATGGCTACACCTTC.

Of note for this clonotype: An end of the junction does not agree with germline; a read error may underlie this. The chain recombines TRBV7-6 with TRBJ2-2; D is uncertain. The length of the CDR3 is 14 residues. Germline CDR1 and CDR2: SGHVS and FNYEAQ. DNA for the CDR3: TGTGCCAGCAACTCGGATCCATCGACCGAGGAGCTGTTTTTT. Translating gives CASNSDPSTEELFF.

This clonotype was recorded at least ten times. The chain carries TRBV5-1 and TRBJ2-5; D unresolved. The germline CDR1 and CDR2 sequences are SGHRS and YFSETQ. Deletions cut 3 bases from V and 1 base from J, with 7 bases between. The CDR3 has 13 amino acids. CDR3 coding DNA: TGCGCCAGCAGCTCCTTCTCCCAAGAGACCCAGTACTTC. Its translation is CASSSFSQETQYF.

The sample holds many counts of this clonotype. The CDR3 DNA reads as TGCGCCAGCAGCTTGTTTACTAGCGGGTTGTACAATGAGCAGTTCTTC. Encoded protein: CASSLFTSGLYNEQFF. The chain has TRBV5-1 and TRBJ2-1; 9 bases match TRBD2. J was trimmed by 4 bases and V by 1 base; bases with no gene match: 6. In germline, CDR1 is SGHRS, CDR2 YFSETQ. The CDR3 consists of 16 residues.